This is a list of T cell receptor beta chains from one sample in a study of T cell responses to AZD1222 COVID-19 vaccine. Clones were sequenced by immunoSEQ multiplex PCR, and TCRdb holds only the in-frame ones, with some missing. The data contain over 90,000 clones, about 90% of them singletons. The material was peripheral blood, obtained on day 0 of AZD1222 vaccination. The receptors shown here come from an adult in good health. Each CDR3 is given with its conserved first and last residue. The order of the fields is CDR3 protein, CDR3 DNA, V gene, J gene, CDR3 length, D gene, clone size. D genes are given only for firm matches. Clone size is shown for a subset of rows, as once, few, many or a class of expanded clone.

CDR3aa: CASSLNRQPQHF; CDR3nt: TGTGCCAGCAGCTTGAATAGACAGCCCCAGCATTTT; v_gene: TRBV7-2; j_gene: TRBJ1-5; len: 12; d_gene: -; abundance: -
CDR3aa: CASSLGTGWRTATNEKLFF; CDR3nt: TGTGCCAGCAGCTTAGGCACGGGGTGGCGGACCGCAACTAATGAAAAACTGTTTTTT; v_gene: TRBV7-9; j_gene: TRBJ1-4; len: 19; d_gene: -; abundance: once
CDR3aa: CASSQGRGGAFF; CDR3nt: TGTGCCAGCAGCCAAGGTAGAGGGGGAGCTTTCTTT; v_gene: TRBV3-1/TRBV3-2; j_gene: TRBJ1-1; len: 12; d_gene: -; abundance: -
CDR3aa: CASSLRGRVNTEAFF; CDR3nt: TGTGCCAGCAGCCTCAGGGGGCGCGTGAACACTGAAGCTTTCTTT; v_gene: TRBV5-5; j_gene: TRBJ1-1; len: 15; d_gene: TRBD1; abundance: -
CDR3aa: CASSVVAGGIRELFF; CDR3nt: TGTGCCAGCAGCGTCGTAGCGGGGGGAATCCGGGAGCTGTTTTTT; v_gene: TRBV9; j_gene: TRBJ2-2; len: 15; d_gene: TRBD2; abundance: -
CDR3aa: CASSPDRDTQYF; CDR3nt: TGTGCCAGCAGTCCGGACCGGGATACGCAGTATTTT; v_gene: TRBV12-3/TRBV12-4; j_gene: TRBJ2-3; len: 12; d_gene: -; abundance: -
CDR3aa: CAWSAGTGGLTDTQYF; CDR3nt: TGTGCCTGGAGTGCCGGGACAGGGGGACTAACAGATACGCAGTATTTT; v_gene: TRBV30; j_gene: TRBJ2-3; len: 16; d_gene: TRBD1; abundance: -
CDR3aa: CASSLGDRGSGYSGYEQYF; CDR3nt: TGCGCCAGCAGCTTGGGGGACAGGGGTTCGGGCTATAGTGGCTACGAGCAGTACTTC; v_gene: TRBV5-1; j_gene: TRBJ2-7; len: 19; d_gene: TRBD1; abundance: -
CDR3aa: CASSLAGTRNEKLFF; CDR3nt: TGTGCCAGCAGCCTGGCGGGGACGAGGAATGAAAAACTGTTTTTT; v_gene: TRBV3-1/TRBV3-2; j_gene: TRBJ1-4; len: 15; d_gene: -; abundance: -
CDR3aa: CASSQPNGQLFNYGYTF; CDR3nt: TGTGCCAGCAGCCAACCCAACGGACAGTTATTTAACTATGGCTACACCTTC; v_gene: TRBV5-4; j_gene: TRBJ1-2; len: 17; d_gene: -; abundance: -
CDR3aa: CASSARTGPGELFF; CDR3nt: TGTGCCAGTAGTGCCCGGACAGGTCCCGGGGAGCTGTTTTTT; v_gene: TRBV19; j_gene: TRBJ2-2; len: 14; d_gene: TRBD1; abundance: -
CDR3aa: CASSQFQGTEQFF; CDR3nt: TGTGCCAGCAGCCAATTTCAGGGTACGGAGCAGTTCTTC; v_gene: TRBV14; j_gene: TRBJ2-1; len: 13; d_gene: -; abundance: once
CDR3aa: CASRSANYYGYTF; CDR3nt: TGTGCCAGCAGGTCCGCAAACTATTATGGCTACACCTTC; v_gene: TRBV28; j_gene: TRBJ1-2; len: 13; d_gene: -; abundance: -
CDR3aa: CASSPHPRVGGNEQFF; CDR3nt: TGTGCCAGCAGCCCCCATCCCAGGGTAGGTGGAAATGAGCAGTTCTTC; v_gene: TRBV7-9; j_gene: TRBJ2-1; len: 16; d_gene: -; abundance: few
CDR3aa: CASSFHQNYGYTF; CDR3nt: TGTGCCAGCAGCTTTCATCAAAACTATGGCTACACCTTC; v_gene: TRBV5-5; j_gene: TRBJ1-2; len: 13; d_gene: -; abundance: -
CDR3aa: CASSQEGHTEAFF; CDR3nt: TGTGCCAGCAGCCAAGAGGGGCACACTGAAGCTTTCTTT; v_gene: TRBV14; j_gene: TRBJ1-1; len: 13; d_gene: -; abundance: -
CDR3aa: CASSLTTRGGLETQYF; CDR3nt: TGTGCCAGCAGCTTAACAACTCGCGGGGGTTTAGAGACCCAGTACTTC; v_gene: TRBV7-6; j_gene: TRBJ2-5; len: 16; d_gene: TRBD2; abundance: -
CDR3aa: CASGETSAWETQYF; CDR3nt: TGTGCCAGCGGAGAGACTAGTGCGTGGGAGACCCAGTACTTC; v_gene: TRBV2; j_gene: TRBJ2-5; len: 14; d_gene: -; abundance: -
CDR3aa: CASNDGTSGTDTQYF; CDR3nt: TGTGCCAGCAACGACGGGACTAGCGGAACAGATACGCAGTATTTT; v_gene: TRBV9; j_gene: TRBJ2-3; len: 15; d_gene: TRBD2; abundance: -
CDR3aa: CASSYDDKIYEQYF; CDR3nt: TGTGCCAGCAGTTACGATGACAAAATCTACGAGCAGTACTTC; v_gene: TRBV6-6; j_gene: TRBJ2-7; len: 14; d_gene: -; abundance: -
CDR3aa: CASSLARGSNYGYTF; CDR3nt: TGTGCCAGCAGCTTAGCAAGGGGGTCTAACTATGGCTACACCTTC; v_gene: TRBV7-8; j_gene: TRBJ1-2; len: 15; d_gene: -; abundance: -
CDR3aa: CATSPGFNSPLHF; CDR3nt: TGTGCCACCAGTCCGGGATTTAATTCACCCCTCCACTTT; v_gene: TRBV24-1; j_gene: TRBJ1-6; len: 13; d_gene: -; abundance: -
CDR3aa: CASSPSPAPTYEQYF; CDR3nt: TGTGCCAGCTCACCGAGTCCGGCCCCTACCTACGAGCAGTACTTC; v_gene: TRBV18; j_gene: TRBJ2-7; len: 15; d_gene: -; abundance: -
CDR3aa: CASSPHLQGARQPQHF; CDR3nt: TGTGCCAGCAGCCCCCACTTACAGGGGGCGCGGCAGCCCCAGCATTTT; v_gene: TRBV7-2; j_gene: TRBJ1-5; len: 16; d_gene: TRBD1; abundance: -
CDR3aa: CASSSGWTQTTNYGYTF; CDR3nt: TGTGCCAGCAGCTCCGGTTGGACACAGACGACTAACTATGGCTACACCTTC; v_gene: TRBV7-9; j_gene: TRBJ1-2; len: 17; d_gene: -; abundance: -
CDR3aa: CASSYQQLGNYGYTF; CDR3nt: TGTGCCAGCAGCTATCAACAGTTGGGTAACTATGGCTACACCTTC; v_gene: TRBV9; j_gene: TRBJ1-2; len: 15; d_gene: -; abundance: -